The entry that follows covers one TCR beta chain sequence. The V and J ends lost 3 bases and 0 bases respectively, with 7 bases between them. The CDR3 runs to 14 residues. CDR1 and CDR2 from the germline V gene are LGHNA and YSLEER. This sample was included in a study of blood T cell repertoires in COVID-19. Study background: Material from acute and convalescent COVID-19 was sourced from the United States, Italy and Spain. T cells, B-cell-depleted T cells, or PBMCs supplied cDNA or gDNA.

Original analysis: Amplified reference gene primers provided the basis for estimating nucleated cell counts. The data were produced by immunoSEQ multiplex PCR, yet TCRdb's version contains in-frame clones alone and is incomplete. The V and J calls and clone size are taken from that table; D and trimming were inferred from the DNA. The table has 56,000 or so clones, about 90% seen once; the top ten hold around 6.5%. This clonotype was obtained from a man over 45 with active COVID-19. The V gene is TRBV4-3, the J gene TRBJ2-3, with a possible D match to TRBD2 (6 bases). The sequenced sample consisted of peripheral blood. The CDR3 region has the DNA TGCGCCAGCAGCCAGCGGGACAGCACAGATACGCAGTATTTT. Translating it yields CASSQRDSTDTQYF.